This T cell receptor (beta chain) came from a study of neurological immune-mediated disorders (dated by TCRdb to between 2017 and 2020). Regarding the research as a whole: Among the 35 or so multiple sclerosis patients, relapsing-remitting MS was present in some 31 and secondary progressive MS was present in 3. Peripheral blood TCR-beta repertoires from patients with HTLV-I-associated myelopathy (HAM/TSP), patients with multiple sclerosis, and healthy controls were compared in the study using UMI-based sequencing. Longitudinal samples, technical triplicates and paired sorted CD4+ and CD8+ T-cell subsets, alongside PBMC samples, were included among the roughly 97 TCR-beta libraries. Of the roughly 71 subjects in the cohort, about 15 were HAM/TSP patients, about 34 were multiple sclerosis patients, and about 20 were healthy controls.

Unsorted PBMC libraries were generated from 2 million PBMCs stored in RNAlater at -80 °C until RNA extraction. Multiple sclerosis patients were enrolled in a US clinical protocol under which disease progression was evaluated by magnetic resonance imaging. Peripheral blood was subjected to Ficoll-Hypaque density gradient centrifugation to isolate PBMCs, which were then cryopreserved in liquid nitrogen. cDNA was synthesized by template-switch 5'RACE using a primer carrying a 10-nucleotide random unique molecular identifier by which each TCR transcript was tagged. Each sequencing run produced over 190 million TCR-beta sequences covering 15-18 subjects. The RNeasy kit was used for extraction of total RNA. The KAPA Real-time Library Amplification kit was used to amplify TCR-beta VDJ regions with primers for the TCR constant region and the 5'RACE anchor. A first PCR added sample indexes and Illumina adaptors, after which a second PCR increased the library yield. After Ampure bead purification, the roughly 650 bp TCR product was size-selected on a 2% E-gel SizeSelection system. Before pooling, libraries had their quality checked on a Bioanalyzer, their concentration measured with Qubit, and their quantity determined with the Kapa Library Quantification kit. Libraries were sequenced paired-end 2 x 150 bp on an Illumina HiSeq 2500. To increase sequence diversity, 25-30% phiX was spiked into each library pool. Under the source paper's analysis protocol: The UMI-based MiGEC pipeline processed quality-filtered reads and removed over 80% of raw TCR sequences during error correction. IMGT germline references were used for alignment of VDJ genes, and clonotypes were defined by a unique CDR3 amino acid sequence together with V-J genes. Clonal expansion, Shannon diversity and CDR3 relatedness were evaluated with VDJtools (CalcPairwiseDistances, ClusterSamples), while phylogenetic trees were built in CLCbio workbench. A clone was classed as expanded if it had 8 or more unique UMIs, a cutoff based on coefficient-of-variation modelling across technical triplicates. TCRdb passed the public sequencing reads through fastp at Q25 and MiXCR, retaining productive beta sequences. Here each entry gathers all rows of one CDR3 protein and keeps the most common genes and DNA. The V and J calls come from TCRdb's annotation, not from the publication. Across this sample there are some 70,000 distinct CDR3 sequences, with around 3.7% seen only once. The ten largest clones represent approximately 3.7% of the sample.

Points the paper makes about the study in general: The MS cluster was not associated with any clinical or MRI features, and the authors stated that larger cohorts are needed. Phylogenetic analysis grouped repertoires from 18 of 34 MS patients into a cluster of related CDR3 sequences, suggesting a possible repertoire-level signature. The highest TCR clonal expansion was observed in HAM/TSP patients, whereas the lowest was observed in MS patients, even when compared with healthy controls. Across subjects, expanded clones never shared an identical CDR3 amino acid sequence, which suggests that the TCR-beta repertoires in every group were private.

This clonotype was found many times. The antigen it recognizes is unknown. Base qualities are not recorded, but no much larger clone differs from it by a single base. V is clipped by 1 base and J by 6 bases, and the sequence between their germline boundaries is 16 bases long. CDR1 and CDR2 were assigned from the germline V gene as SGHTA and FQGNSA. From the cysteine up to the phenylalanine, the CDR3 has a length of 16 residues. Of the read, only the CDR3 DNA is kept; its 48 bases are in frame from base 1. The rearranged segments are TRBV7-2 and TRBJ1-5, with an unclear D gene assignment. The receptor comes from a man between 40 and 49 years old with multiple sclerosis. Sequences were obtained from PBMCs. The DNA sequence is TGTGCCAGCAGCTTAGGAGGACCAGGAACGGTTCAGCCCCAGCATTTT. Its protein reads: CASSLGGPGTVQPQHF. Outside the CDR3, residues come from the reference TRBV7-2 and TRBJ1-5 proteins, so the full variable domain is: GAGVSQSPSNKVTEKGKDVELRCDPISGHTALYWYRQSLGQGLEFLIYFQGNSAPDKSGLPSDRFSAERTGGSVSTLTIQRTQQEDSAVYLCASSLGGPGTVQPQHFGDGTRLSIL.